This is a list of T cell receptor beta chains from one sample in a study of blood T cell repertoires in COVID-19. Only in-frame clones appear in the TCRdb table, and some are missing; sequencing was by immunoSEQ multiplex PCR. The sample lists over 90,000 clones, approximately 90% occurring once. Source material: peripheral blood. All receptors derive from a man aged 45-65 years with acute or convalescent COVID-19. Both conserved end residues are part of each CDR3. D genes are given only for firm matches. Only some rows state a clone size, as once, few, many or a class for expanded clones.

V gene	J gene	clone size	D gene	CDR3 DNA	CDR3 protein
TRBV7-9	TRBJ2-3	.	TRBD2	TGTGCCAGCAGCTTAGCTATGCGGACTAGCGGAAGCACAGATACGCAGTATTTT	CASSLAMRTSGSTDTQYF
TRBV9	TRBJ2-5	.	TRBD2	TGTGCCAGCAGCGTCCAACTAGCGGGAGACGGGGAGACCCAGTACTTC	CASSVQLAGDGETQYF
TRBV5-1	TRBJ1-5	.	.	TGCGCCAGCAGCTTGGACGGGGATAGCAATCAGCCCCAGCATTTT	CASSLDGDSNQPQHF
TRBV19	TRBJ2-2	.	TRBD2	TGTGCCAGTAGTATGACTAGCGGTTCGAACACCGGGGAGCTGTTTTTT	CASSMTSGSNTGELFF
TRBV18	TRBJ2-1	.	.	TGTGCCAGCTCACCTACGGGGTCCTACAATGAGCAGTTCTTC	CASSPTGSYNEQFF
TRBV7-8	TRBJ1-5	.	.	TGTGCCAGCAGCCCCGGTGAGGTGTTTAGTCAGCCCCAGCATTTT	CASSPGEVFSQPQHF
TRBV6-6	TRBJ1-2	.	TRBD1	TGTGCCAGCAGTTCCACAGGGGCGGGTGGCTACACCTTC	CASSSTGAGGYTF
TRBV13	TRBJ2-1	.	TRBD1	TGTGCCAGCAGCTTAGAGACAGGGTTGATGAATGAGCAGTTCTTC	CASSLETGLMNEQFF
TRBV29-1	TRBJ2-3	.	TRBD2	TGCAGCGCCTGCGAGCGGGAGAAAGGCACAGATACGCAGTATTTT	CSACEREKGTDTQYF
TRBV12-5	TRBJ1-5	.	TRBD1	TGTGCTAGTGGTCCCGGACAGGTTTCTCATCAGCCCCAGCATTTT	CASGPGQVSHQPQHF
TRBV7-2	TRBJ2-2	.	TRBD2	TGTGCCAGCGTTAGCGGGAGGGACACCGGGGAGCTGTTTTTT	CASVSGRDTGELFF
TRBV4-2	TRBJ2-3	.	TRBD2	TGTGCCAGCGATGGACTAGCGGGAAACACAGATACGCAGTATTTT	CASDGLAGNTDTQYF
TRBV21-1	TRBJ1-4	.	.	TGTGCCAGCAGCAAAGGGGCGGACAGGGGAGGTGAAAAACTGTTTTTT	CASSKGADRGGEKLFF
TRBV5-6	TRBJ1-1	.	TRBD1	TGTGCCAGCAGCCCGGACAGGGGCCGGCGAACTGAAGCTTTCTTT	CASSPDRGRRTEAFF
TRBV6-5	TRBJ1-2	.	.	TGTGCCAGCAGTTACTCGATTAGCGGGATCTACACCTTC	CASSYSISGIYTF
TRBV30	TRBJ1-4	few	.	TGTGCCTGGAGAATGAGCGGTACTAATGAAAAACTGTTTTTT	CAWRMSGTNEKLFF
TRBV6-2/TRBV6-3	TRBJ2-7	.	TRBD2	TGTGCCAGCAGTTCCTCGGTAGCGGGAGGGCGGTACTTC	CASSSSVAGGRYF
TRBV3-1/TRBV3-2	TRBJ2-3	.	.	TGTGCCAGCAGGGAAAGGGCTAGCGAGACGACGCAGTATTTT	CASRERASETTQYF
TRBV11-3	TRBJ2-5	.	TRBD1	TGTGCCAGCAGCTTACGGACAGGGGAGCAAGAGACCCAGTACTTC	CASSLRTGEQETQYF
TRBV12-3/TRBV12-4	TRBJ1-1	.	TRBD1	TGTGCCAGCAGTGCGGACAGGGACACTGAAGCTTTCTTT	CASSADRDTEAFF
TRBV19	TRBJ2-2	.	.	TGTGCCAGTAGTATTCTGGGGCCTTCCCAGGGGCCGGACACCGGGGAGCTGTTTTTT	CASSILGPSQGPDTGELFF
TRBV11-3	TRBJ2-1	.	TRBD2	TGTGCCAGCAGCTCCGGGAGGTCTACCAATGAGCAGTTCTTC	CASSSGRSTNEQFF
TRBV27	TRBJ2-7	.	.	TGTGCCAGCAGTTTACATCCGGGAATGAACGTTCGCTTC	CASSLHPGMNVRF
TRBV4-2	TRBJ1-3	.	.	TGTGCCAGCAGCCAAGACCAGGGTAGAAACACCATATATTTT	CASSQDQGRNTIYF
TRBV29-1	TRBJ1-2	.	TRBD1	TGCAGCGCAGGACAGGGACCTAACTATGGCTACACCTTC	CSAGQGPNYGYTF
TRBV19	TRBJ2-1	few	TRBD2	TGTGCCAGTAGTATTAGGGGGACTAGTTCCCTTAGATACAATGAGCAGTTCTTC	CASSIRGTSSLRYNEQFF
TRBV2	TRBJ2-1	.	TRBD1	TGTGCCAGCAGTCCTCCCCCGGGACAGACGAATGAGCAGTTCTTC	CASSPPPGQTNEQFF
TRBV6-5	TRBJ1-1	.	.	TGTGCCAGCAGCTATTCAGGGCAAGACACTGAAGCTTTCTTT	CASSYSGQDTEAFF
TRBV27	TRBJ2-3	.	TRBD1	TGTGCCAGCAGTTTACGACAGGGGACAGATACGCAGTATTTT	CASSLRQGTDTQYF
TRBV7-6	TRBJ1-3	once	.	TGTGCCAGCAGCTTGTTACAGAATCCTGGAAACACCATATATTTT	CASSLLQNPGNTIYF
TRBV24-1	TRBJ2-5	.	.	TGTGCCACCAGTGATTTTGAGGGATTGGAAGAGACCCAGTACTTC	CATSDFEGLEETQYF
TRBV9	TRBJ2-1	.	TRBD2	TGTGCCAGCAGCGTAGAAGGGACTACCTACAATGAGCAGTTCTTC	CASSVEGTTYNEQFF
TRBV7-2	TRBJ2-1	.	.	TGTGCCAGCAGCTTAGCGCGCGCGCGTGGTCGAAATGAGCAGTTCTTC	CASSLARARGRNEQFF
TRBV6-5	TRBJ1-2	.	.	TGTGCCAGCAAGGTGCAGGGCGTGGACTATGGCTACACCTTC	CASKVQGVDYGYTF
TRBV5-1	TRBJ2-1	once	.	TGCGCCAGCGGCCTTGACACTAGCTCCTACAATGAGCAGTTCTTC	CASGLDTSSYNEQFF
TRBV24-1	TRBJ2-2	.	TRBD1	TGTGCCACCAGCCTGGGACAGGATGGGGCCGGGGAGCTGTTTTTT	CATSLGQDGAGELFF
TRBV3-1/TRBV3-2	TRBJ2-1	.	TRBD2	TGTGCCAGCAGCCTGGCGGGGGAGGGCTGGGCCCTTTACAATGAGCAGTTCTTC	CASSLAGEGWALYNEQFF
TRBV4-1	TRBJ2-1	.	TRBD2	TGCGCCAGCAGCCAAGGCGGGAGCCCCTACAATGAGCAGTTCTTC	CASSQGGSPYNEQFF
TRBV11-3	TRBJ2-1	.	TRBD2	TGTGCCAGCAGCTTATTTCGGACGGGAGGGTTCAATGAGCAGTTCTTC	CASSLFRTGGFNEQFF
TRBV7-9	TRBJ2-7	few	.	TGTGCCAGCAGCCAAGCGGATGAGGTTCCCTACGAGCAGTACTTC	CASSQADEVPYEQYF
TRBV2	TRBJ2-5	.	TRBD1	TGTGCCAGCACCAGACAGGGGGCCACTGTAGGCCAGTACTTC	CASTRQGATVGQYF
TRBV20-1	TRBJ2-3	.	.	TGCAGTGCTTGGGCCACAGATACGCAGTATTTT	CSAWATDTQYF
TRBV4-1	TRBJ2-7	.	.	TGCGCCAGCAGCCAAGTCGGGTCCGCCTACGAGCAGTACTTC	CASSQVGSAYEQYF
TRBV28	TRBJ2-5	few	.	TGTGCCAGCAGTTTTAGAGAGACCCAGTACTTC	CASSFRETQYF
TRBV6-5	TRBJ1-2	.	.	TGTGCCAGCACTCGCCGGGGACAAAACTATGGCTACACCTTC	CASTRRGQNYGYTF
TRBV10-3	TRBJ1-3	.	TRBD1	TGTGCCATCAGTGCAACGACAGGGAACTCTGGAAACACCATATATTTT	CAISATTGNSGNTIYF
TRBV27	TRBJ2-3	.	.	TGTGCCAGCAGTCGGGGGACAGATACGCAGTATTTT	CASSRGTDTQYF
TRBV9	TRBJ2-3	.	TRBD2	TGTGCCAGCAGCGTAGGGGGTAGCGGGGTTGATACGCAGTATTTT	CASSVGGSGVDTQYF
TRBV3-1/TRBV3-2	TRBJ1-3	few	.	TGTGCCTCATCTCAGGGTCCTGGAAACACCATATATTTT	CASSQGPGNTIYF
TRBV24-1	TRBJ2-7	once	.	TGTGCCACCAGTGACAGCCGATTGTCAGGGCTCGAGCAGTACTTC	CATSDSRLSGLEQYF
TRBV6-5	TRBJ1-6	once	.	TGTGCCAGCAGTTACCGGGAGGTTCGTAATTCACCCCTCCACTTT	CASSYREVRNSPLHF
TRBV21-1	TRBJ2-1	.	.	TGTGCCAGCCCGAGCAGGGGGCACTCTGAGCAGTTCTTC	CASPSRGHSEQFF
TRBV11-3	TRBJ2-1	few	TRBD2	TGTGCCAGCAGCTCGGGTACGGGTAGCGGGGGATCCTACAATGAGCAGTTCTTC	CASSSGTGSGGSYNEQFF
TRBV19	TRBJ1-2	.	.	TGTGCCAGTAGTATGAGCTCGCAGAGACAGAGCAACTATGGCTACACCTTC	CASSMSSQRQSNYGYTF
TRBV6-6	TRBJ1-3	.	TRBD1	TGTGCCAGCAGTACAGGGACAGGGGAGGCAGGAAACACCATATATTTT	CASSTGTGEAGNTIYF